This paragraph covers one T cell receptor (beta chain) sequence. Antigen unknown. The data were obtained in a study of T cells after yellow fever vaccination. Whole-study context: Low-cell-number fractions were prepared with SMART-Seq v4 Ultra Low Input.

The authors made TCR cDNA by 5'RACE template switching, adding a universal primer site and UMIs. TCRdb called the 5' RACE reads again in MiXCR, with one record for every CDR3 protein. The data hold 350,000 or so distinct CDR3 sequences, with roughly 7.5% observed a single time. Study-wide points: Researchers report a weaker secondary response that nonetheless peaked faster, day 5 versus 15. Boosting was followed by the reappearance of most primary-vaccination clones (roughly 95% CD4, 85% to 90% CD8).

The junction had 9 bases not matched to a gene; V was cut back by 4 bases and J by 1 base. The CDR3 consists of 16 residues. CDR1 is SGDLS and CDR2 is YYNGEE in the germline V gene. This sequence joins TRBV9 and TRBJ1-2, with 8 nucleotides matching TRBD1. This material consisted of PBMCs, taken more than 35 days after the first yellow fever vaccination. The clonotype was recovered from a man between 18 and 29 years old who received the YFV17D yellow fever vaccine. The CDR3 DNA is TGTGCCAGCAGCTTAGTCGGGACAGGCTATAACTATGGCTACACCTTC. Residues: CASSLVGTGYNYGYTF.